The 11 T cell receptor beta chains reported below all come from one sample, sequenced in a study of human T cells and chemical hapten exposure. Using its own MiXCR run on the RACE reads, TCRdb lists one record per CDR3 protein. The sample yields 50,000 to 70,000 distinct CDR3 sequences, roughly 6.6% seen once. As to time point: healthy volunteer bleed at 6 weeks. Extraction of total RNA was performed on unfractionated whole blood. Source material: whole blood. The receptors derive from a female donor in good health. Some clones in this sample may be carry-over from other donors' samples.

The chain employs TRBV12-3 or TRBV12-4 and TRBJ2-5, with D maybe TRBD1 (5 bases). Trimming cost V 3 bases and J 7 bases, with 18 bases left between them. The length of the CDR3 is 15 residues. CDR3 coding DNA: TGTGCCAGCAGTTTTCCTGCTCAGGGTTTCGTGACCCAGTACTTC. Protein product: CASSFPAQGFVTQYF.

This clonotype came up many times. CDR3 nucleotide sequence: TGTGCCAGCAGTGAGGGGCCCGCACTAACAGATACGCAGTATTTT. It is translated as CASSEGPALTDTQYF. The rearrangement joins TRBV12-3 or TRBV12-4 to TRBJ2-3; the D call may be TRBD1 or TRBD2 (5 bases each). CDR3 size: 15 residues. V was pared by 5 bases and J by 3 bases, with 15 bases between.

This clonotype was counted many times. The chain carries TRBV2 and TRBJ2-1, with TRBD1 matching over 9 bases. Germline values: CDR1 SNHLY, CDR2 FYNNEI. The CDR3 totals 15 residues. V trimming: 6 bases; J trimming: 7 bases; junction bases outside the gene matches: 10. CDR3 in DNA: TGTGCCAGCAGCCCTCTACAGGGGGCTAGAAATGAGCAGTTCTTC. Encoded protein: CASSPLQGARNEQFF.

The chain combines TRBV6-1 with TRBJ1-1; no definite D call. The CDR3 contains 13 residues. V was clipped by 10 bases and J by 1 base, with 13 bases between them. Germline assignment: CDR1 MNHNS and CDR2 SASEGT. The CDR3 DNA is TGTGCCACTTTAGGGATACCGAACACTGAAGCTTTCTTT. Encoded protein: CATLGIPNTEAFF.

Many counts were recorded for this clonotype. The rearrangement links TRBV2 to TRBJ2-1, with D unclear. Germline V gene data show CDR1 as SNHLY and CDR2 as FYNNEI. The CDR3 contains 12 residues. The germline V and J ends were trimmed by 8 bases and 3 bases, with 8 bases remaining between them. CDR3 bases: TGTGCCAGCGGAGCGTACTACAATGAGCAGTTCTTC. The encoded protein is CASGAYYNEQFF.

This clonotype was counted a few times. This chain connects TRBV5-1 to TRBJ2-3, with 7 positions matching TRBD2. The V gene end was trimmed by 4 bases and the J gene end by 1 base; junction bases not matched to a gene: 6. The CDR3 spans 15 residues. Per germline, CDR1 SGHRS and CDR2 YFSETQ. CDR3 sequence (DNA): TGCGCCAGCAGCAACGGACTAGTGGGCACAGATACGCAGTATTTT. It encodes CASSNGLVGTDTQYF.

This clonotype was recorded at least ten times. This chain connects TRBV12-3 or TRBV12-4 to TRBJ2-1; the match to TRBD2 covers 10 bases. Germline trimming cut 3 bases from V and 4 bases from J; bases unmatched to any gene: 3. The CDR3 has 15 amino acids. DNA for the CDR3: TGTGCCAGCAGTTTTGTACTAGCGGGATACAATGAGCAGTTCTTC. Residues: CASSFVLAGYNEQFF.

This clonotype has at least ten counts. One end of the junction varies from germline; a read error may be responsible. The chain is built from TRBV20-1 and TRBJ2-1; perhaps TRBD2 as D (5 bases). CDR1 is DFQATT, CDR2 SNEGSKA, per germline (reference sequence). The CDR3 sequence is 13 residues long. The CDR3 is CSVRRDLYNEQFF. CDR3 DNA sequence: TGCAGTGTTAGACGGGATCTATACAATGAGCAGTTCTTC.

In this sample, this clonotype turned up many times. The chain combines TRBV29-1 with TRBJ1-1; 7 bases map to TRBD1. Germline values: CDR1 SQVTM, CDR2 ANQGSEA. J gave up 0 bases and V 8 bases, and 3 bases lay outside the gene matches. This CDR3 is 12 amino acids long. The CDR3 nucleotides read TGCAGCCCGGGACAGTTGAACACTGAAGCTTTCTTT. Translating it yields CSPGQLNTEAFF.

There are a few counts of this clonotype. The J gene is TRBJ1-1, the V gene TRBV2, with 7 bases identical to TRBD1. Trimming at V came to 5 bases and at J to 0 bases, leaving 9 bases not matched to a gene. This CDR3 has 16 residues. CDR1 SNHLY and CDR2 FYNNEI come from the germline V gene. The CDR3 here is CASSSDRAGMNTEAFF. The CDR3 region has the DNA TGTGCCAGCAGTAGTGACAGGGCGGGAATGAACACTGAAGCTTTCTTT.

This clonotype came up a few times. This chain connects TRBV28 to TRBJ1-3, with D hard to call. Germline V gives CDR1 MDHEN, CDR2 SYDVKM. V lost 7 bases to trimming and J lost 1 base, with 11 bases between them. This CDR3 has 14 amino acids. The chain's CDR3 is CASIPRGSGNTIYF. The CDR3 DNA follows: TGTGCCAGCATCCCCCGCGGGTCTGGAAACACCATATATTTT.